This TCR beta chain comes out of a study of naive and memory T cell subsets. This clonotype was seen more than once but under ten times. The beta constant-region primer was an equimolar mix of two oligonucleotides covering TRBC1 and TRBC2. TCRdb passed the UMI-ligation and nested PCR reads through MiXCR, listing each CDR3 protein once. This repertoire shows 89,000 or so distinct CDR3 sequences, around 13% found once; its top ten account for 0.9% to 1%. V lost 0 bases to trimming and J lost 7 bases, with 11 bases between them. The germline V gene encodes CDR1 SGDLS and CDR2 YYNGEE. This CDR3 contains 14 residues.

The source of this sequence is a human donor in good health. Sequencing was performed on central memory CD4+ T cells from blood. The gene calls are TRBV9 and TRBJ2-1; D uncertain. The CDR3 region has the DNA TGTGCCAGCAGCGTAGACCGAGGCAGGAATGAGCAGTTCTTC. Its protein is CASSVDRGRNEQFF.